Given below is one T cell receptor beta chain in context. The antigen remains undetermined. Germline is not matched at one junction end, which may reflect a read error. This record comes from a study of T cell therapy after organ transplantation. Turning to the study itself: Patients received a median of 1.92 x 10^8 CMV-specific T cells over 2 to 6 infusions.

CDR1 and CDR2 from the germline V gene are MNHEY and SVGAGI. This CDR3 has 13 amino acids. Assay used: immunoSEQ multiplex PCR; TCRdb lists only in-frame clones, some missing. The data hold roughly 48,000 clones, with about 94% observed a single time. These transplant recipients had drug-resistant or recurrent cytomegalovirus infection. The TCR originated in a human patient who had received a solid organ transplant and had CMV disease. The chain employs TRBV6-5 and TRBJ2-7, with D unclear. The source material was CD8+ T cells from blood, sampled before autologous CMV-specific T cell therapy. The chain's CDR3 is CAGSYRQYYEQYF. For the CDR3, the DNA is TGTGCCGGCAGTTACCGGCAGTACTACGAGCAGTACTTC.